These 21 T cell receptor beta chains share one sample of origin, sequenced in a study of regulatory T cells in long-lasting Graves disease. Relying on iRepertoire HTBI primers and Arm-PCR of CDR3 regions, the team built TCR beta libraries. TCRdb analysed the multiplex PCR reads with MiXCR anew, one entry per CDR3 protein. Found here are about 660,000 distinct CDR3 sequences, about 30% of them singletons; the top ten hold 40% to 55%. Time point denoted: persistent/refractory GD, antithyroid drugs over 5 years with positive TRAb. Generation of the TCR library employed RNA extracted from PBMCs. Here the sequenced sample was peripheral blood mononuclear cells (PBMCs), taken when the disease was refractory, from a patient treated with antithyroid drugs. Source of these receptors: a female donor with Graves disease.

This clonotype was seen only a few times. V is TRBV6-1 and J is TRBJ1-4; D is undetermined. The V gene's germline CDR1 is MNHNS and CDR2 SASEGT. This CDR3 is built from 12 residues. Trimming took off 10 bases at V and 8 bases at J, with 14 bases between the two ends. The CDR3 DNA reads TGTGCCACCCTACCGGACCGGGAAAAACTGTTTTTT. This translates into CATLPDREKLFF.

The J gene is TRBJ2-2, the V gene TRBV10-3; TRBD2 might be the D (6 bases). The CDR3 runs 14 residues. V lost 8 bases to trimming and J lost 1 base, with 11 bases between them. Germline values: CDR1 ENHRY, CDR2 SYGVKD. CDR3 nucleotides: TGTGCCATCCATCGGGGAGGGAACACCGGGGAGCTGTTTTTT. Protein product: CAIHRGGNTGELFF.

This clonotype was detected only a few times. The chain uses TRBV30 and TRBJ2-7; tentatively, D is TRBD2 (7 bases). The CDR3 runs to 14 residues. Germline CDR1 is GTSNPN and CDR2 is SVGIG (reference sequence). V gave up 0 bases and J gave up 7 bases, with 16 bases separating them. CDR3 residues: CAWSVRGGFGEQYF. In nucleotides, the CDR3 is TGTGCCTGGAGTGTAAGGGGGGGGTTTGGTGAGCAGTACTTC.

Only a few counts were recorded for this clonotype. The CDR3 spells CASSFTSGSINEQYF. CDR3 nucleotides: TGTGCCAGCAGCTTCACAAGCGGGAGCATCAACGAGCAGTACTTC. The J gene is TRBJ2-7, the V gene TRBV7-2, with 8 bases aligning to TRBD2. Germline CDR1 reads SGHTA; CDR2 reads FQGNSA. This CDR3 comprises 15 residues. V trimming: 3 bases; J trimming: 5 bases; junction bases outside the gene matches: 9.

This clonotype showed up many times. V and J are TRBV11-2 and TRBJ1-2; 7 positions agree with TRBD1. The V segment lost 1 base and the J segment 8 bases; nucleotides outside the gene matches: 4. Germline-derived CDR1 and CDR2 are SGHAT and FQNNGV. There are 13 residues in the CDR3. The CDR3 loop reads CASSLAGGGGYTF. CDR3 bases: TGTGCCAGCAGCTTAGCAGGGGGTGGCGGCTACACCTTC.

Only a few counts were recorded for this clonotype. V gene TRBV6-5 combines with J gene TRBJ1-5; 9 bases fit TRBD1. CDR1 is MNHEY and CDR2 is SVGAGI in the germline V gene. The trim removed 2 bases at V and 1 base at J, leaving 6 bases unmatched. CDR3 length equals 17 residues. CDR3: CASSYLGQGESNQPQHF. As DNA, the CDR3 is TGTGCCAGCAGTTACCTGGGACAGGGCGAAAGCAATCAGCCCCAGCATTTT.

A single count supports this clonotype. The chain carries TRBV4-1 and TRBJ2-7, with D unclear. The V gene's germline CDR1 is MGHRA and CDR2 YSYEKL. This CDR3 is built from 16 residues. V was pared by 0 bases and J by 6 bases, with 18 bases between. The CDR3 is CASSQEVTAPPSEQYF. CDR3 nucleotides: TGCGCCAGCAGCCAAGAAGTCACAGCTCCCCCCTCCGAGCAGTACTTC.

This clonotype was detected only a few times. The gene calls are TRBV7-9 and TRBJ2-5; possibly TRBD1 or TRBD2 for D (5 bases each). The CDR3 runs to 15 residues. Germline loops: CDR1 SEHNR, CDR2 FQNEAQ (reference sequence). Trimming removed 5 bases from V and 5 bases from J, with 18 bases in between. CDR3 in amino acids: CASSTFGGVGETQYF. CDR3 nucleotides: TGTGCCAGCAGCACCTTTGGGGGAGTCGGGGAGACCCAGTACTTC.

The chain combines TRBV19 with TRBJ2-7; TRBD2 aligns across 13 bases. Germline CDR1 and CDR2: LNHDA and SQIVND (reference sequence). This CDR3 is built from 15 residues. The junction had 6 bases not matched to a gene; V was cut back by 4 bases and J by 6 bases. The DNA of the CDR3 is TGTGCCAGTAGTAAGGGGACTAGCGGGGAAATCGAGCAGTACTTC. It encodes CASSKGTSGEIEQYF.

This clonotype was observed a few times. J is TRBJ2-5 and V is TRBV20-1; 10 bases are shared with TRBD2. This CDR3 comprises 16 residues. V lost 3 bases to trimming and J lost 5 bases; unmatched junction nucleotides: 12. Per the germline V gene, CDR1 is DFQATT and CDR2 is SNEGSKA (reference sequence). CDR3 loop: CSASRASGSSGETQYF. The CDR3 region has the DNA TGCAGTGCTAGCCGGGCTAGCGGGAGTTCAGGGGAGACCCAGTACTTC.

The chain has TRBV29-1 and TRBJ1-2; 7 nucleotides align to TRBD1. Germline CDR1 reads SQVTM; CDR2 reads ANQGSEA. J was trimmed by 2 bases and V by 3 bases; bases with no gene match: 6. The CDR3 extends over 14 amino acids. The chain's CDR3 is CSVDAKGGNYGYTF. As DNA, the CDR3 is TGCAGCGTTGATGCGAAAGGGGGCAACTATGGCTACACCTTC.

This rearrangement joins TRBV20-1 to TRBJ1-1, with 9 nucleotides matching TRBD1. In germline, CDR1 is DFQATT, CDR2 SNEGSKA (reference sequence). With V trimmed by 4 bases and J by 5 bases, 8 bases remained unmatched. This CDR3 region has 14 residues. The CDR3 region is CSATLGTGSTEAFF. The CDR3 bases are TGCAGTGCTACACTCGGGACAGGGAGTACTGAAGCTTTCTTT.

The chain is built from TRBV29-1 and TRBJ2-4, with TRBD1 matching over 9 bases. Germline CDR1 and CDR2: SQVTM and ANQGSEA. The CDR3 loop spans 13 amino acids. V lost 4 bases, J lost 6 bases, and 4 bases stayed unmatched. CDR3: CSVVSTGGNIQYF. In DNA form, the CDR3 reads TGCAGCGTTGTATCGACAGGGGGAAACATTCAGTACTTC.

The V gene is TRBV5-1, the J gene TRBJ1-1; 7 bases are shared with TRBD1. The V gene end was trimmed by 0 bases and the J gene end by 2 bases; junction bases not matched to a gene: 4. Germline lookup yields CDR1 SGHRS and CDR2 YFSETQ. The CDR3 has 15 amino acids. CDR3 sequence reads: CASSLAGQRNTEAFF. As DNA, the CDR3 is TGCGCCAGCAGCTTGGCGGGACAGCGAAACACTGAAGCTTTCTTT.

This rearrangement joins TRBV10-1 to TRBJ2-7; 8 bases are a match to TRBD2. This CDR3 comprises 15 residues. The germline V gene encodes CDR1 WNHNN and CDR2 SYGVQD (reference sequence). Trimming removed 0 bases from V and 6 bases from J; junction bases left unmatched: 7. The CDR3 coding sequence is TGCGCCAGCAGTGAGTCTGGGACTAGTCCCAGCGAGCAGTACTTC. It codes for CASSESGTSPSEQYF.

This clonotype showed up just a few times. The V and J genes are TRBV5-6 and TRBJ1-2; the match to TRBD1 covers 7 bases. The CDR3 spans 16 residues. CDR1 and CDR2 (germline): SGHDT, YYEEEE. With V trimmed by 4 bases and J by 4 bases, 13 bases remained unmatched. CDR3 coding DNA: TGTGCCAGCAGCCCGGGACAGCTGGAAAGTCTCTATGGCTACACCTTC. Translating gives CASSPGQLESLYGYTF.

This clonotype was detected ten times or more. The genes are TRBV12-3 or TRBV12-4 and TRBJ1-4; the match to TRBD1 covers 7 bases. V gave up 3 bases and J gave up 4 bases; unmatched junction bases: 14. This CDR3 is 18 amino acids long. The CDR3: CASSFGTDLDMGNEKLFF. The CDR3 DNA follows: TGTGCCAGCAGTTTCGGGACAGACCTTGACATGGGTAATGAAAAACTGTTTTTT.

The V gene is TRBV20-1, the J gene TRBJ1-2, with TRBD1 matching 10 bases. The CDR3 consists of 15 residues. The V segment lost 0 bases and the J segment 5 bases; nucleotides outside the gene matches: 6. Per the germline V gene, CDR1 is DFQATT and CDR2 is SNEGSKA (reference sequence). The CDR3 reads CSAREADRGRYGYTF. CDR3 nucleotides: TGCAGTGCTAGAGAGGCGGACAGGGGGAGGTATGGCTACACCTTC.

This clonotype was observed a few times. The chain carries TRBV11-2 and TRBJ1-2, with no clear D. Germline V gene lookup returns CDR1 SGHAT and CDR2 FQNNGV. V lost 5 bases to trimming and J lost 8 bases, with 18 bases between them. The CDR3 length is 14 residues. The chain's CDR3 is CASSPPGDVGGYTF. The CDR3, as DNA: TGTGCCAGCAGCCCGCCCGGAGACGTAGGAGGCTACACCTTC.

This clonotype came up once. J is TRBJ2-3 and V is TRBV30; 10 nucleotides align to TRBD2. The CDR3 is 16 amino acids. V dropped 2 bases and J dropped 1; count of bases not matched to a gene: 6. Per germline, CDR1 GTSNPN and CDR2 SVGIG (reference sequence). This CDR3 is CAWSRVSGRGTDTQYF. Here the CDR3 DNA reads TGTGCCTGGAGTAGGGTAAGCGGGAGGGGCACAGATACGCAGTATTTT.

This clonotype was detected ten times or more. This chain joins TRBV28 and TRBJ2-7, with D perhaps being TRBD1 or TRBD2 (5 bases each). The V gene lost 6 bases and the J gene lost 3 bases, with 24 bases spanning the gap. CDR3 length equals 17 residues. From germline, CDR1 is MDHEN and CDR2 SYDVKM. The CDR3 nucleotides are TGTGCCAGCAGGCGTACCCCGATGGGGGATAGCAGCTACGAGCAGTACTTC. It encodes CASRRTPMGDSSYEQYF.